The entry that follows covers one T cell receptor beta chain sequence. This clone was found a few times. This clone's antigen is unknown. The input lacks base qualities; no much larger clone sits a single base away. This sample stems from a study of CD8+ T cells in alopecia areata (dated by TCRdb to the late 2010s). Background for the entire study: The treated patients, all with moderate-to-severe alopecia areata, were enrolled in an open-label pilot trial of oral tofacitinib given at 5 to 10 mg twice daily. Scalp clonality was compared among normal scalp (n=4), patchy alopecia areata scalp (n=8), and alopecia totalis/universalis scalp (n=8). Patients on tofacitinib were biopsied at baseline and after 4 and 24 weeks of treatment, and several of the patients also had a later scalp biopsy. The SALT score, which quantifies the percentage of affected scalp surface area, was used to measure disease severity in treated patients. On the human side, TCRbeta sequencing was run on scalp tissue and on sorted CD4+ and CD8+ peripheral blood T cells from healthy controls and from alopecia areata patients with either patchy or totalis/universalis disease. Amplification of TCRbeta CDR3 regions was done by immunoSEQ multiplex PCR using 35 Vbeta forward primers and 13 Jbeta reverse primers. RNA came from the PAXgene miRNA kit for fixed scalp, the miRNeasy kit for PBMCs, and the RNeasy kit for mouse skin. High-throughput TCRbeta sequencing was used to examine T cell clonal expansion in alopecia areata in both the C3H/HeJ mouse model and human patients. Patients stayed on tofacitinib for 6 to 18 months and then had 6 months of follow-up off drug so that delayed response and recurrence could be assessed. Overall study results and their limits: Scalp TCR repertoire analysis is complicated because resident alphabeta T cells in normal human skin are also sequenced, whereas mouse skin is dominated by gammadelta T cells. Higher clonality and more expanded CD8+ clones were observed in lesional scalp than in normal scalp, particularly in alopecia totalis/universalis, a finding suggestive of antigenic drive. Many expanded lesional clones persisted in scalp and blood during tofacitinib treatment, which may partly explain relapse after stopping treatment. TCR sequences shared between patients were less clear than in mice, possibly partly because of HLA diversity in the patient population. The treated cohort was small, with a single nonresponder, so links between baseline CD8+ expansion and response need larger studies. With tofacitinib, both scalp clonality and the number of expanded CD8+ clones among the top 100 scalp clones went down significantly.

According to the study, the label for this sample's time point signals: about 25 weeks on oral tofacitinib. This specimen's treatment or condition label, per the study, means: oral pan-JAK inhibitor, 5-10 mg twice daily. From alopecia areata patients, peripheral blood was collected along with lesional scalp punch biopsies. After PBMCs were isolated by density centrifugation and stained for CD3, CD4 and CD8, a FACSAria was used to sort CD4+ and CD8+ T cells. Preparation of the library involved the immunoSEQ multiplex PCR assay. For TCR sequencing, RNA was extracted from every sample and reverse transcribed into cDNA to serve as template. SuperScript III was used for first-strand cDNA synthesis, primed with a 2:1 mix of oligo-dT and random hexamers. Amplification bias was assessed with a synthetic immune receptor repertoire, and residual bias was removed computationally. The authors processed their data as follows. Raw reads were preprocessed to remove errors, and CDR3 was defined according to IMGT conventions as the region from the conserved cysteine to phenylalanine. Clonality was computed by normalizing Shannon entropy by log2 of the number of productive unique TCRs and subtracting the result from 1. Whether each scalp clone was CD4 or CD8 was inferred by checking scalp TCRbeta sequences against the CD4 and CD8 repertoires from sorted blood. Not all clones reach the TCRdb copy of this immuneACCESS table, which keeps in-frame sequences only. Checked studies attribute under half of the gap to unresolved V genes and leave the rest unexplained. V, J and clone size are taken as reported in that table, and D and trimming were inferred from the DNA itself. The sample table contains about 200,000 clones; only one count was recorded for about 62% of them. The ten most abundant clones make up 5% to 6% of the sample.

A distance of 11 bases separates the germline ends of V and J, which lose 4 bases and 5 bases respectively. Taken from cysteine to phenylalanine, the CDR3 has 13 residues. This entry keeps only the CDR3 DNA: 39 bases, framed from base 1. CDR1 and CDR2, per the germline V gene, are ENHRY and SYGVKD. This sequence originates from a human donor with alopecia areata. Here the chain combines TRBV10-3 and TRBJ2-5, with the D gene not clear enough to name. The material was CD4+ T cells sorted from blood, obtained at week 24, from a patient treated with tofacitinib. The CDR3 loop reads CAISAEGLETQYF. The DNA sequence is TGTGCCATCAGTGCGGAAGGGTTGGAGACCCAGTACTTC.